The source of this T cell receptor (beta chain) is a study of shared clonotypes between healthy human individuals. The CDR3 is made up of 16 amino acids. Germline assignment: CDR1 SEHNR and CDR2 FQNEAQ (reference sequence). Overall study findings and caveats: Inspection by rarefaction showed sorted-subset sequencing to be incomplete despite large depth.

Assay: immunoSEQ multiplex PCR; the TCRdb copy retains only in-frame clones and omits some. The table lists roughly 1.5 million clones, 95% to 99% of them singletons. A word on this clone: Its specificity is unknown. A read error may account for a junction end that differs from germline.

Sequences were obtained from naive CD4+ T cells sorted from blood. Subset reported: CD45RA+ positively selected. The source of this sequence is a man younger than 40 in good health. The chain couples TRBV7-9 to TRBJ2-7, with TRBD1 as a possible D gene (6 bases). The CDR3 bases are TGTGCCACCAGCAGGGGCTGGGGTAACGGCTCCTACGAGCAGTACTTC. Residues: CATSRGWGNGSYEQYF.